These 17 T cell receptor beta chains were all obtained from the same sample, sequenced in a study of blood T cell repertoires in COVID-19. Data came from immunoSEQ multiplex PCR; TCRdb stores just in-frame clones and leaves some out. The sample includes 290,000 or so clones, approximately 85% seen only once; the top ten take around 5.5%. The sequencing input was peripheral blood. The receptors derive from a man between 45 and 60 years old with active or convalescent COVID-19.

This clone occurred a few times. The chain joins TRBV7-9 to TRBJ1-1, with 7 positions matching TRBD1. Germline trimming cut 1 base from V and 1 base from J; bases unmatched to any gene: 6. CDR3 length equals 16 residues. CDR1 SEHNR and CDR2 FQNEAQ come from the germline V gene (reference sequence). The CDR3 DNA sequence: TGTGCCAGCAGCTTAGGCTCCGGGACAGCGAACACTGAAGCTTTCTTT. Encoded protein: CASSLGSGTANTEAFF.

The chain joins TRBV30 to TRBJ2-5; TRBD1 might be the D (6 bases). The CDR3 spans 12 residues. V was pared by 1 base and J by 6 bases, with 9 bases between. CDR1 and CDR2 from the germline V gene are GTSNPN and SVGIG (reference sequence). DNA for the CDR3: TGTGCCTGGAGTGCAGGGGAACAGACCCAGTACTTC. Protein sequence: CAWSAGEQTQYF.

The chain employs TRBV7-3 and TRBJ2-3; D is undetermined. Germline V lookup: CDR1 SGHTA, CDR2 FQGTGA. V lost 6 bases and J 1 base, leaving 14 bases between the germline ends. This CDR3 is 15 amino acids long. The CDR3 region has the DNA TGTGCCAGCAGTCTAGTCAGAAGCGGCACAGATACGCAGTATTTT. This translates into CASSLVRSGTDTQYF.

This clone was recorded only once. The V and J genes are TRBV28 and TRBJ1-2, with D hard to call. There are 14 residues in the CDR3. CDR1 is MDHEN and CDR2 is SYDVKM in the germline V gene. Trimming took 3 bases from V and 2 from J, leaving 10 bases between them. The DNA of the CDR3 is TGTGCCAGCAGTTTCCCAGGTCAGAACTATGGCTACACCTTC. Encoded protein: CASSFPGQNYGYTF.

The rearrangement uses TRBV10-3 and TRBJ2-2; 9 bases fit TRBD1. V lost 6 bases, J lost 7 bases, and 6 bases stayed unmatched. CDR3 size: 14 residues. Germline loops: CDR1 ENHRY, CDR2 SYGVKD. CDR3 loop: CAIRPGQGIGELFF. CDR3 bases: TGTGCCATCAGACCGGGACAGGGAATCGGGGAGCTGTTTTTT.

This clone was observed once. The rearrangement uses TRBV18 and TRBJ2-3, with 7 bases identical to TRBD1. With V trimmed by 4 bases and J by 5 bases, 6 bases remained unmatched. Germline V gene sequence: CDR1 KGHSH, CDR2 LQKENI. The CDR3 is 14 amino acids. Written as DNA, the CDR3 is TGTGCCAGCTCACTAGGCCGACAGGGAGATACGCAGTATTTT. Translating gives CASSLGRQGDTQYF.

A single count supports this clone. This rearrangement joins TRBV5-4 to TRBJ2-1, with D unresolved. Looked up from germline, CDR1 is SGHNT and CDR2 is YYREEE (reference sequence). This CDR3 is 12 amino acids long. The V end lost 5 bases, the J end lost 12 bases, and 15 bases lay between the germline ends. DNA for the CDR3: TGTGCCAGCAGTTACGAGTATAGTGGGCAGTTCTTC. Amino acid sequence: CASSYEYSGQFF.

The J gene is TRBJ2-7, the V gene TRBV11-2; 8 bases align to TRBD1. CDR3 size: 16 residues. The V gene end was trimmed by 5 bases and the J gene end by 3 bases; junction bases not matched to a gene: 12. Germline V gene lookup returns CDR1 SGHAT and CDR2 FQNNGV. The CDR3 bases are TGTGCCAGCAGCCGCCCGGGTTCGGGACAGGACTACGAGCAGTACTTC. Protein: CASSRPGSGQDYEQYF.

The rearrangement joins TRBV7-6 to TRBJ1-3; possibly TRBD1 for D (6 bases). The V gene's germline CDR1 is SGHVS and CDR2 FNYEAQ. This CDR3 region has 17 residues. V dropped 1 base and J dropped 0 bases, with 13 bases sitting between them. The CDR3 DNA sequence: TGTGCCAGCAGCTTAGAGGGACCAGGGGCCTCTGGAAACACCATATATTTT. Translation gives CASSLEGPGASGNTIYF.

The chain employs TRBV7-6 and TRBJ2-1; no firm D call. V dropped 3 bases and J dropped 5 bases, with 17 bases sitting between them. This CDR3 spans 16 amino acids. CDR1 SGHVS and CDR2 FNYEAQ come from the germline V gene. The DNA for the CDR3 is TGTGCCAGCAGCTTGGATGGGCGCCCTTGGGACAATGAGCAGTTCTTC. Its translation: CASSLDGRPWDNEQFF.

The DNA for the CDR3 is TGTGCCAGTAGTGACAGGGGGGCGACTGAAGCTTTCTTT. It is translated as CASSDRGATEAFF. The rearrangement links TRBV19 to TRBJ1-1; 9 bases line up with TRBD1. After removal of 5 bases from V and 5 bases from J, the junction contained 3 bases not matched to a gene. Germline CDR1 and CDR2: LNHDA and SQIVND (reference sequence). The CDR3 has 13 amino acids. Full variable domain (missing parts from reference TRBV19 and TRBJ1-1): DGGITQSPKYLFRKEGQNVTLSCEQNLNHDAMYWYRQDPGQGLRLIYYSQIVNDFQKGDIAEGYSVSREKKESFPLTVTSAQKNPTAFYLCASSDRGATEAFFGQGTRLTVV.

The rearrangement links TRBV2 to TRBJ2-5, with 10 bases matching TRBD1. This CDR3 has 16 residues. From germline, CDR1 is SNHLY and CDR2 FYNNEI. Trimming cost V 7 bases and J 4 bases; bases outside gene matches: 12. CDR3 coding DNA: TGTGCCAGCACCAAACCGCGGACAGGGGGGGGAGAGACCCAGTACTTC. Translating gives CASTKPRTGGGETQYF.

The chain uses TRBV19 and TRBJ2-5; D gene uncertain. CDR3 length: 13 amino acids. The V end lost 4 bases, the J end lost 4 bases, and 10 bases lay between the germline ends. CDR1 and CDR2 (germline): LNHDA, SQIVND (reference sequence). In DNA form, the CDR3 reads TGTGCCAGTAGTACGGTCCTAAGAGAGACCCAGTACTTC. Its translation is CASSTVLRETQYF.

V is TRBV27 and J is TRBJ2-7; 9 nucleotides agree with TRBD1. Per germline, CDR1 MNHEY and CDR2 SMNVEV (reference sequence). V dropped 4 bases and J dropped 7; count of bases not matched to a gene: 14. There are 16 residues in the CDR3. The CDR3 DNA follows: TGTGCCAGCAGTTCACCAACCGGGACAGGGTCGCGGGAGCAGTACTTC. This encodes CASSSPTGTGSREQYF.

This sequence joins TRBV25-1 and TRBJ1-4; D call uncertain. V lost 2 bases and J lost 2, with 18 bases in between. This CDR3 spans 18 amino acids. Germline-derived CDR1 and CDR2 are MGHDK and SYGVNS. CDR3 loop: CASSESFGSQSTNEKLFF. CDR3 nucleotide sequence: TGTGCCAGCAGTGAAAGTTTTGGATCACAGTCTACTAATGAAAAACTGTTTTTT.

The gene calls are TRBV5-1 and TRBJ2-1; TRBD2 matches at 12 bases. The CDR3 is 15 residues long. Germline V gives CDR1 SGHRS, CDR2 YFSETQ. V was pared by 3 bases and J by 7 bases, with 5 bases of the junction left unmatched. Here the CDR3 DNA reads TGCGCCAGCAGCTCGACTAGCGGGAGCCTGAATGAGCAGTTCTTC. It translates to CASSSTSGSLNEQFF.

This clone was picked up one time. V and J are TRBV6-1 and TRBJ2-2; unclear D gene. CDR1 MNHNS and CDR2 SASEGT come from the germline V gene. The V end lost 3 bases, the J end lost 0 bases, and 11 bases lay between the germline ends. The CDR3 extends over 16 amino acids. This chain's CDR3 is CASSEFWAANTGELFF. In DNA, the CDR3 is TGTGCCAGCAGTGAGTTTTGGGCCGCGAACACCGGGGAGCTGTTTTTT.